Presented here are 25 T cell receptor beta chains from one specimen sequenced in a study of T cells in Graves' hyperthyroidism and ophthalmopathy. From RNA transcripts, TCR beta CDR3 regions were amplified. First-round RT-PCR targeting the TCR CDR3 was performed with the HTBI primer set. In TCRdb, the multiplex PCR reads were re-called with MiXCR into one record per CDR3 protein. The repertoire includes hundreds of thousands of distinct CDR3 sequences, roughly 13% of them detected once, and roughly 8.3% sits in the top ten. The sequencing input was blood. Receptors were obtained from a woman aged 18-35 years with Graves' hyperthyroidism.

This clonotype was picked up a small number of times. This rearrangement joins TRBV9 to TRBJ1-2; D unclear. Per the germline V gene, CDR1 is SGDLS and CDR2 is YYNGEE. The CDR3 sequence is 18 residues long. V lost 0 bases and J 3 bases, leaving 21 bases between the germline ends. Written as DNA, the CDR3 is TGTGCCAGCAGCGTAGCTCTGGACCTCACCGGGCCCGACTATGGCTACACCTTC. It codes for CASSVALDLTGPDYGYTF.

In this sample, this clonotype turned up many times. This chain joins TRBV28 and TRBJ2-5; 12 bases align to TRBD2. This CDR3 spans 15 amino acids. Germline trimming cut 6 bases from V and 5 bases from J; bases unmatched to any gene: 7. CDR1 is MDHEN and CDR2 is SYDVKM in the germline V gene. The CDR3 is CASRGRLAGDETQYF. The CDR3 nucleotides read TGTGCCAGCAGAGGCCGACTAGCGGGAGATGAGACCCAGTACTTC.

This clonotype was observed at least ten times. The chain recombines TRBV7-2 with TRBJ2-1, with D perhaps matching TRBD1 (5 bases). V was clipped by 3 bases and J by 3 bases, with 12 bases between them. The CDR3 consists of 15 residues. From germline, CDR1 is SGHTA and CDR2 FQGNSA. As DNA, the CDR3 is TGTGCCAGCAGCTTGTTCAGGGTAGGCTACAATGAGCAGTTCTTC. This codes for CASSLFRVGYNEQFF. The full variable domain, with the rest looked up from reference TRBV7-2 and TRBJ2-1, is GAGVSQSPSNKVTEKGKDVELRCDPISGHTALYWYRQSLGQGLEFLIYFQGNSAPDKSGLPSDRFSAERTGGSVSTLTIQRTQQEDSAVYLCASSLFRVGYNEQFFGPGTRLTVL.

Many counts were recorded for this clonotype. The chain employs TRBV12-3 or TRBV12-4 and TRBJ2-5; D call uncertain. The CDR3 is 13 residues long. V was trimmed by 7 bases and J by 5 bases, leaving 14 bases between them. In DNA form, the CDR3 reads TGTGCCAGCATGCTCAACCTGCAGGAGACCCAGTACTTC. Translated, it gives CASMLNLQETQYF.

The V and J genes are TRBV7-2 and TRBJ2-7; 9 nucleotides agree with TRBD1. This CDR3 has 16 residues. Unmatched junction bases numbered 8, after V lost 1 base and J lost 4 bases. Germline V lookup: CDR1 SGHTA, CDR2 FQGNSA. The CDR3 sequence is CASSLGPAGTGYEQYF. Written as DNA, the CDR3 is TGTGCCAGCAGCTTAGGACCCGCCGGGACAGGGTACGAGCAGTACTTC.

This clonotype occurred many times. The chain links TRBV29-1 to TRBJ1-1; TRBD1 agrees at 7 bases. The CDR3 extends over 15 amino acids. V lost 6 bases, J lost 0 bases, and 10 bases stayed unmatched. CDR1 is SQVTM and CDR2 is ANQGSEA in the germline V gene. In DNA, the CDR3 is TGCAGCGTGCTTCCGGGACAGACCATGAACACTGAAGCTTTCTTT. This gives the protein CSVLPGQTMNTEAFF. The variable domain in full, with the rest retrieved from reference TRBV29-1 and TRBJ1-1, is SAVISQKPSRDICQRGTSLTIQCQVDSQVTMMFWYRQQPGQSLTLIATANQGSEATYESGFVIDKFPISRPNLTFSTLTVSNMSPEDSSIYLCSVLPGQTMNTEAFFGQGTRLTVV.

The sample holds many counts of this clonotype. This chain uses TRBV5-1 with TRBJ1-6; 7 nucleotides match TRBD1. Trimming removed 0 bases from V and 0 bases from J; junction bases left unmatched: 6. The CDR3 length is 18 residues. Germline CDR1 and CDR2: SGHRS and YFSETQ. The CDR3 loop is CASSLEQGSSSYNSPLHF. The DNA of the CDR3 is TGCGCCAGCAGCTTGGAACAGGGGTCGAGCTCCTATAATTCACCCCTCCACTTT.

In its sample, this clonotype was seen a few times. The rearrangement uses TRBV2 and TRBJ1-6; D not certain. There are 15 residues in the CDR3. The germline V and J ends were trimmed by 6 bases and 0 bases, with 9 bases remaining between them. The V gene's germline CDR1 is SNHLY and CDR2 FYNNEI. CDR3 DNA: TGTGCCAGCAGGACCGAGAGCTCCTATAATTCACCCCTCCACTTT. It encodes CASRTESSYNSPLHF.

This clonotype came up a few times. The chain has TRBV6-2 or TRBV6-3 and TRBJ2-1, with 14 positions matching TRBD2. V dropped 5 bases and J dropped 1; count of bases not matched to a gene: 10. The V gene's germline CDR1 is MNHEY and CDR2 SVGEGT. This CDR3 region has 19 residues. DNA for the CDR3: TGTGCCAGCAGTCGGGGGACTAGCGGGAGAAGTATGTCCTACAATGAGCAGTTCTTC. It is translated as CASSRGTSGRSMSYNEQFF.

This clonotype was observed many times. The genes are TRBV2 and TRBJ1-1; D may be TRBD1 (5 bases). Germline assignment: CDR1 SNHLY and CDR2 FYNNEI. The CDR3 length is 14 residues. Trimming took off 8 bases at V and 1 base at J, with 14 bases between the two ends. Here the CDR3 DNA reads TGTGCCAGCCGACTGGACACTTCGAACACTGAAGCTTTCTTT. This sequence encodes CASRLDTSNTEAFF. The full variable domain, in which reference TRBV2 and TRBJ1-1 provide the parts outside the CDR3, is EPEVTQTPSHQVTQMGQEVILRCVPISNHLYFYWYRQILGQKVEFLVSFYNNEISEKSEIFDDQFSVERPDGSNFTLKIRSTKLEDSAMYFCASRLDTSNTEAFFGQGTRLTVV.

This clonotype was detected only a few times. The CDR3 DNA sequence: TGCGCCAGCAAAATGACAGGGGTGGTCGAGACCCAGTACTTC. This sequence encodes CASKMTGVVETQYF. The V call is TRBV5-1, the J call TRBJ2-5; 8 positions agree with TRBD1. Germline V CDR1 and CDR2: SGHRS, YFSETQ. After removal of 6 bases from V and 5 bases from J, the junction contained 9 bases not matched to a gene. This CDR3 comprises 14 residues.

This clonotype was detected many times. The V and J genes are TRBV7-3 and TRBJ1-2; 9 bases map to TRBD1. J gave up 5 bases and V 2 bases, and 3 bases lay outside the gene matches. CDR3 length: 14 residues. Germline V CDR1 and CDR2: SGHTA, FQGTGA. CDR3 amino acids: CASSLDRGKYGYTF. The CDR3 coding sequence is TGTGCCAGCAGCTTAGACAGGGGGAAATATGGCTACACCTTC.

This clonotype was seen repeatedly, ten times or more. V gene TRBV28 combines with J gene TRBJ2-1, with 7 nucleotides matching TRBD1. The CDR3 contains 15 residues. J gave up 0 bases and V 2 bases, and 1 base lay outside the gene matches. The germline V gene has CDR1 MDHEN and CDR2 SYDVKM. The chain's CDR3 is CASSLGTASYNEQFF. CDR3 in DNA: TGTGCCAGCAGTTTAGGGACAGCCTCCTACAATGAGCAGTTCTTC.

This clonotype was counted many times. Here the CDR3 reads CASSSWTGSFNEQYF. The CDR3 DNA reads as TGTGCCAGCAGTTCGTGGACAGGGAGTTTCAACGAGCAGTACTTC. This rearrangement joins TRBV6-1 to TRBJ2-7; 8 positions match TRBD1. Germline CDR1 is MNHNS and CDR2 is SASEGT. This CDR3 region has 15 residues. The V gene end was trimmed by 5 bases and the J gene end by 5 bases; junction bases not matched to a gene: 11.

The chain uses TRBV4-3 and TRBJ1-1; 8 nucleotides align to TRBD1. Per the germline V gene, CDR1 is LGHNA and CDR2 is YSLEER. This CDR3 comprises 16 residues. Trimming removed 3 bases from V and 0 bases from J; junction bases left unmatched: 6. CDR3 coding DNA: TGCGCCAGCAGCCACGAACGGACAGGGTTGAACACTGAAGCTTTCTTT. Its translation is CASSHERTGLNTEAFF.

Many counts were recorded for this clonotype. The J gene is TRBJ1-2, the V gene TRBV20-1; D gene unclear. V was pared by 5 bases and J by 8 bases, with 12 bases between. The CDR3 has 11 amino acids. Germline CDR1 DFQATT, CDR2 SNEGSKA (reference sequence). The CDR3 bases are TGCAGTGCTGGCGAGTGGAACGGCTACACCTTC. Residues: CSAGEWNGYTF.

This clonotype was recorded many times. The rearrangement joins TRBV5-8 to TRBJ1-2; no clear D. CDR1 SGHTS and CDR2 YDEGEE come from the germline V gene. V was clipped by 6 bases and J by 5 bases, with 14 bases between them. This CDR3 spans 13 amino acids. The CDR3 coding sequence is TGTGCCAGCACCCCCTCCCGGGAGTATGGCTACACCTTC. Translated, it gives CASTPSREYGYTF.

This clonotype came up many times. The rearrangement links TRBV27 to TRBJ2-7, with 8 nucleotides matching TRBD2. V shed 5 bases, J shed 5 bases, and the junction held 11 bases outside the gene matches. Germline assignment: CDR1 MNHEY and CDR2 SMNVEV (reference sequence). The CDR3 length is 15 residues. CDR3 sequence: CASSPGGSGSNEQYF. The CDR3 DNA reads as TGTGCCAGCAGTCCCGGTGGGAGCGGGAGTAACGAGCAGTACTTC.

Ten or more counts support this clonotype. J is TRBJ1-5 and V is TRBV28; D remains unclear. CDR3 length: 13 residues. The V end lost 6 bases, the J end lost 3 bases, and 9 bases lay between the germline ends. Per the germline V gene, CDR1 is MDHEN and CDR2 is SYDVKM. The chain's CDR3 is CASRGQFNQPQHF. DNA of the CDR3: TGTGCCAGCAGAGGGCAATTCAATCAGCCCCAGCATTTT.

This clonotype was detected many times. This chain's CDR3 is CASSLGPPGNSPLHF. The CDR3 bases are TGTGCCAGCAGCTTAGGTCCGCCAGGGAATTCACCCCTCCACTTT. The chain employs TRBV13 and TRBJ1-6; TRBD1 is a possible D gene (5 bases). This CDR3 region has 15 residues. V dropped 0 bases and J dropped 7 bases, with 10 bases sitting between them. Germline loops: CDR1 PRHDT, CDR2 FYEKMQ (reference sequence).

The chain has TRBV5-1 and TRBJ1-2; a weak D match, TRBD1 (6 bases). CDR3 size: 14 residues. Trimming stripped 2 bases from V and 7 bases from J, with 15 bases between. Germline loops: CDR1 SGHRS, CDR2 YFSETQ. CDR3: CASSLRQGQGGYTF. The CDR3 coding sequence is TGCGCCAGCAGCTTAAGGCAGGGGCAGGGTGGCTACACCTTC.

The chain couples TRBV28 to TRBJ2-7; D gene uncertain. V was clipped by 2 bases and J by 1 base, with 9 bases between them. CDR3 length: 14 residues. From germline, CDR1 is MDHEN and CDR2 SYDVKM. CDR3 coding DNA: TGTGCCAGCAGTTTACCGACGGTTTCCTACGAGCAGTACTTC. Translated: CASSLPTVSYEQYF.

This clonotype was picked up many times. DNA for the CDR3: TGCAGTGCTTGTGGACAGGCCTTTCTGGGTGAGCAGTTCTTC. This codes for CSACGQAFLGEQFF. This chain links TRBV20-1 with TRBJ2-1; 7 bases are a match to TRBD1. Trimming cost V 5 bases and J 9 bases; bases outside gene matches: 13. Germline V gene data show CDR1 as DFQATT and CDR2 as SNEGSKA (reference sequence). The CDR3 has 14 amino acids.

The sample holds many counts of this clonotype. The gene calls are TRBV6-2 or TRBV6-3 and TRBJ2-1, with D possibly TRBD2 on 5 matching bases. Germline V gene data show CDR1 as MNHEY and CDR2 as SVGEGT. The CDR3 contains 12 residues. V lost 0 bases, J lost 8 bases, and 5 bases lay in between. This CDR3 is CASSYSRDEQFF. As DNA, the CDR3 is TGTGCCAGCAGTTACTCGAGGGATGAGCAGTTCTTC.

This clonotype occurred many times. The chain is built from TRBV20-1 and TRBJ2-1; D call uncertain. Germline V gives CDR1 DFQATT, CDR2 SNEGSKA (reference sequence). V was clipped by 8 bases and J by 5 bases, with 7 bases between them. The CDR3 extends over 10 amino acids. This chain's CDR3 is CSLANNEQFF. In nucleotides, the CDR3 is TGCAGTTTAGCTAACAATGAGCAGTTCTTC.